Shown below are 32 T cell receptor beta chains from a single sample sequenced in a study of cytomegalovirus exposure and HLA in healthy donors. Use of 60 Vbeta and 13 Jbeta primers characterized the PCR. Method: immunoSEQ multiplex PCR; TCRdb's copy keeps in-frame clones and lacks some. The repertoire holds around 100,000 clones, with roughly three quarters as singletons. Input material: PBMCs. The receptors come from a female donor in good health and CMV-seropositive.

The CDR3 sequence is CASSPTGTVNTGELFF. DNA of the CDR3: TGTGCCAGCAGCCCAACCGGGACAGTTAACACCGGGGAGCTGTTTTTT. J is TRBJ2-2 and V is TRBV7-2; 7 bases are shared with TRBD1. Looked up from germline, CDR1 is SGHTA and CDR2 is FQGNSA. This CDR3 is 16 amino acids long. J lost 2 bases, V lost 5 bases, and 8 bases had no gene match. Full variable domain (outside the CDR3, taken from reference TRBV7-2 and TRBJ2-2): GAGVSQSPSNKVTEKGKDVELRCDPISGHTALYWYRQSLGQGLEFLIYFQGNSAPDKSGLPSDRFSAERTGGSVSTLTIQRTQQEDSAVYLCASSPTGTVNTGELFFGEGSRLTVL.

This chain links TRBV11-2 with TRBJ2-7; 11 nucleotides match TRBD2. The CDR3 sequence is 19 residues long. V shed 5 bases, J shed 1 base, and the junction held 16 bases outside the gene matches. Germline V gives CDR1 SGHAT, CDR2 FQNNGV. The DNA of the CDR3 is TGTGCCAGCAGCGACGATCGGGGTAGCGGGGGGGCCGGATCCTACGAGCAGTACTTC. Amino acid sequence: CASSDDRGSGGAGSYEQYF.

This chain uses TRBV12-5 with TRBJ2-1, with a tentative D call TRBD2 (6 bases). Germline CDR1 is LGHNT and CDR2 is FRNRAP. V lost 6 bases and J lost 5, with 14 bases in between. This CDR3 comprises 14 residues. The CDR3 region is CASGSSGLHNEQFF. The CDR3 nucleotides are TGTGCTAGTGGCTCAAGCGGGCTGCACAATGAGCAGTTCTTC.

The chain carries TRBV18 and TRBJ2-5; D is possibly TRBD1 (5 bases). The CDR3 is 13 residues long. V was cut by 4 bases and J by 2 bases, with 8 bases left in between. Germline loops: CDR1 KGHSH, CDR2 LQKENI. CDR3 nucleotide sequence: TGTGCCAGCTCACACGACAGTCAAGAGACCCAGTACTTC. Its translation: CASSHDSQETQYF.

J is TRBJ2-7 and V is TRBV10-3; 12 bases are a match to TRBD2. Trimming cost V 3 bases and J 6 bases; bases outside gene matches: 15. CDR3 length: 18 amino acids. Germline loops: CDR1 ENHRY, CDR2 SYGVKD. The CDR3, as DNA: TGTGCCATCAGTGACTCTAAGGGGAGGACTAGCGGGGCCGGCGAGCAGTACTTC. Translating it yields CAISDSKGRTSGAGEQYF.

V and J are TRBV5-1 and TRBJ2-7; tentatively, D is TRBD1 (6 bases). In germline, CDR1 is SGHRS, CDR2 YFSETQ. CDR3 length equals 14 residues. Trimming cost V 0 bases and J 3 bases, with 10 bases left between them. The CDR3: CASSLAGDIYEQYF. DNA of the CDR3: TGCGCCAGCAGCTTGGCTGGGGACATCTACGAGCAGTACTTC.

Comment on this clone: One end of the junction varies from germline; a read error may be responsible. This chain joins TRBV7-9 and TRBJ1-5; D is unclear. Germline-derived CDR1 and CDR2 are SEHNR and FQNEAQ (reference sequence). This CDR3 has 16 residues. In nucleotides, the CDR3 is TGTTCCAGCAGCTTAATTTTTCGTAATAGCAATCAGCCCCAGCATTTT. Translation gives CSSSLIFRNSNQPQHF.

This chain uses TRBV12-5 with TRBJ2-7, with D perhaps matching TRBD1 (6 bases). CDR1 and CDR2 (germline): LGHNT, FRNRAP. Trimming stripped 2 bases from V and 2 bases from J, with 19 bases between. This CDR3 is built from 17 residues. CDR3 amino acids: CASGLFSPGHAAYEQYF. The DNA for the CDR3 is TGTGCTAGTGGTTTGTTCTCACCGGGACACGCAGCCTACGAGCAGTACTTC.

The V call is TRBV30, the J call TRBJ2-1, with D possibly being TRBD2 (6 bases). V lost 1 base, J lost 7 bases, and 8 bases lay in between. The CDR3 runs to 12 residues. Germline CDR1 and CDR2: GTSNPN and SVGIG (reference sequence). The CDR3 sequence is CAWSALANEQFF. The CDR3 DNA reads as TGTGCCTGGAGTGCCCTAGCGAATGAGCAGTTCTTC.

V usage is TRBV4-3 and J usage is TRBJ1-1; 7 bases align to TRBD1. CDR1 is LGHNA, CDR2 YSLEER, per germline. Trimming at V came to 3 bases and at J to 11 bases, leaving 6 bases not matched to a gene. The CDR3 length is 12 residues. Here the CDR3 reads CASSHADREAFF. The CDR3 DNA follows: TGCGCCAGCAGCCACGCCGACAGGGAGGCTTTCTTT.

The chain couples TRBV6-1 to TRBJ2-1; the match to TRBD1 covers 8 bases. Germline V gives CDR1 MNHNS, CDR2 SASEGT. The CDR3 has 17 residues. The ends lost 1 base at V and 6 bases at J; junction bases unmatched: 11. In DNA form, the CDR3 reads TGTGCCAGCAGTGAAGAAGTGGGCAGGGGGCACCCCAATGAGCAGTTCTTC. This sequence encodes CASSEEVGRGHPNEQFF.

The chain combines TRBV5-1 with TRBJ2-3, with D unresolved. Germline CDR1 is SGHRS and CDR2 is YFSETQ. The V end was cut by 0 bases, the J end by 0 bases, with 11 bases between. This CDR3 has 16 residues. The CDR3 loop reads CASSLGAIRSTDTQYF. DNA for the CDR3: TGCGCCAGCAGCTTGGGGGCTATTCGTAGCACAGATACGCAGTATTTT.

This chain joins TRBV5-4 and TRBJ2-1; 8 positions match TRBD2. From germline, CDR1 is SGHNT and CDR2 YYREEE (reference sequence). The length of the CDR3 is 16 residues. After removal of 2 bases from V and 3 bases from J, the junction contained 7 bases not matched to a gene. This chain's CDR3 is CASSFLAGGYYNEQFF. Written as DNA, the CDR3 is TGTGCCAGCAGCTTCCTTGCGGGGGGCTACTACAATGAGCAGTTCTTC.

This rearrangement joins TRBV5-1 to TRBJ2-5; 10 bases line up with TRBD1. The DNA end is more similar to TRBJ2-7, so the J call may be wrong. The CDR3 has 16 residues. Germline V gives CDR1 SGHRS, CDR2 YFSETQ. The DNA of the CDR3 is TGCGCCAGCAGCCTCTACCGGGACAGGGGACGTTACGAGCAGTACTTC. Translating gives CASSLYRDRGRYEQYF.

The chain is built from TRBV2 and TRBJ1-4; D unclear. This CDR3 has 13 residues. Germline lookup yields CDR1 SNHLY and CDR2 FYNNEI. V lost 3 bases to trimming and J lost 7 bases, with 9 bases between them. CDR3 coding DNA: TGTGCCAGCAGTGACGGTTACGGTGAAAAACTGTTTTTT. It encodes CASSDGYGEKLFF.

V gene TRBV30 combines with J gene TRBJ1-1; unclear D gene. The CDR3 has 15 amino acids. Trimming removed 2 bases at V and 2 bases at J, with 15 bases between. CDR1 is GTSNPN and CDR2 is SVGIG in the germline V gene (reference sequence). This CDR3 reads CAWSYLPDTNTEAFF. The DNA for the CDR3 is TGTGCCTGGAGTTATCTGCCTGACACTAACACTGAAGCTTTCTTT.

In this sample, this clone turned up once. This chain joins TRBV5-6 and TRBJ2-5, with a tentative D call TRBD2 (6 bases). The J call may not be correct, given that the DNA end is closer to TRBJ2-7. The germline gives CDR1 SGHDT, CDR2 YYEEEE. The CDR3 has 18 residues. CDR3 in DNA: TGTGCCAGCAGCTTGGGGCGGGACGTTATTAGGGGCTCCTACGAGCAGTACTTC. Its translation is CASSLGRDVIRGSYEQYF.

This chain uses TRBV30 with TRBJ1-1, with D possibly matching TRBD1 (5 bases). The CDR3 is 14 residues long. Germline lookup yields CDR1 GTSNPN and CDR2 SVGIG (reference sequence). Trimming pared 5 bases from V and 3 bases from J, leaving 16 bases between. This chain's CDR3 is CAWLTSPGDTEAFF. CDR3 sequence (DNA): TGTGCCTGGCTTACGAGCCCGGGGGACACTGAAGCTTTCTTT.

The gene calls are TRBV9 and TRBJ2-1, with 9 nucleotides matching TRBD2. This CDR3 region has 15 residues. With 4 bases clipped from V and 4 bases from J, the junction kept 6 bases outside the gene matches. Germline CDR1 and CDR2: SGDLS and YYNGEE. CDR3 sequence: CASSTRLADYNEQFF. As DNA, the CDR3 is TGTGCCAGCAGCACCCGACTAGCGGATTACAATGAGCAGTTCTTC.

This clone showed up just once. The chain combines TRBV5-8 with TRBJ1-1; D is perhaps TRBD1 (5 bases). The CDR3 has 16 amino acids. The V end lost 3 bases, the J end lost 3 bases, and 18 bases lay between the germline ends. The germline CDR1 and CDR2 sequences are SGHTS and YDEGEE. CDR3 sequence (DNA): TGTGCCAGCAGCTGGCCTCCCCGAAAAGGGGACACTGAAGCTTTCTTT. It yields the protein CASSWPPRKGDTEAFF.

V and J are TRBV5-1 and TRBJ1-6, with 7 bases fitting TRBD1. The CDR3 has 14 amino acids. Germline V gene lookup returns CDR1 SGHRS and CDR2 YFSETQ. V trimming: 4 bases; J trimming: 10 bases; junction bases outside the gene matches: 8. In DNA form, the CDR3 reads TGCGCCAGCAGCCGGCAGGGGGGTCTGTCACCCCTCCACTTT. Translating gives CASSRQGGLSPLHF.

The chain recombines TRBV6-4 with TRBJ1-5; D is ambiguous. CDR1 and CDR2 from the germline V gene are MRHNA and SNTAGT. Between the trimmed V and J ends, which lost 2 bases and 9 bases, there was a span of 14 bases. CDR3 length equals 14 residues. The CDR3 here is CASSDRLSRGPQHF. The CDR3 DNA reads TGTGCCAGCAGTGACCGCCTCTCCCGGGGGCCCCAGCATTTT.

CDR3 nucleotides: TGCGCCAGCAGCCCCGGGACAGCTAATGAAAAACTGTTTTTT. It yields the protein CASSPGTANEKLFF. The J gene is TRBJ1-4, the V gene TRBV5-1; 7 bases are a match to TRBD1. Per germline, CDR1 SGHRS and CDR2 YFSETQ. V was pared by 4 bases and J by 3 bases, with 3 bases of the junction left unmatched. The CDR3 has 14 residues.

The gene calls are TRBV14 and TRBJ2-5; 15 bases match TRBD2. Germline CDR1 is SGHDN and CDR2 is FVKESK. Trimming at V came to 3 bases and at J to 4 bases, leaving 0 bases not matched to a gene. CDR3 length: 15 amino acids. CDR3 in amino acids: CASSQGLAGGETQYF. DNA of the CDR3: TGTGCCAGCAGCCAGGGACTAGCGGGGGGAGAGACCCAGTACTTC.

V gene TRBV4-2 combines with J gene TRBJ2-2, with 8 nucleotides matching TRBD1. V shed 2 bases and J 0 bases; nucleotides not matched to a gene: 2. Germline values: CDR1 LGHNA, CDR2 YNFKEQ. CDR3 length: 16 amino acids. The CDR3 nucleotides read TGTGCCAGCAGCCAACCACAGGGGGCGAACACCGGGGAGCTGTTTTTT. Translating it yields CASSQPQGANTGELFF.

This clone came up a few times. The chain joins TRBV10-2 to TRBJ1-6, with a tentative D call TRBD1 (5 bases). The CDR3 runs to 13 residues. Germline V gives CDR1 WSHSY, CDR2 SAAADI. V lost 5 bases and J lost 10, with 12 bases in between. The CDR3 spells CASSIQEGSPLHF. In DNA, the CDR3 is TGCGCCAGCAGTATACAGGAGGGCTCACCCCTCCACTTT.

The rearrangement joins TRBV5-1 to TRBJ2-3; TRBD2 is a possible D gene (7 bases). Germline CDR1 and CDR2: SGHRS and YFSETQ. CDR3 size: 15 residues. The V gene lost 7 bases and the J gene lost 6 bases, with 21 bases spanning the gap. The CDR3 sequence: CASGSGAGVYDTQYF. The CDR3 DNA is TGCGCCAGCGGATCGGGGGCGGGGGTGTACGATACGCAGTATTTT.

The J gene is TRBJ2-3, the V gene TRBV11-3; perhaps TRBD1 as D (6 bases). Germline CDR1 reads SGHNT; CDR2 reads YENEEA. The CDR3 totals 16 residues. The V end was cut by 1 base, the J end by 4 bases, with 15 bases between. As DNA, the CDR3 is TGTGCCAGCAGCTTAGGTCACAGGGAAAGCGCAGATACGCAGTATTTT. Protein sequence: CASSLGHRESADTQYF.

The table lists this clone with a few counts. CDR3 nucleotide sequence: TGCGCCAGCAGCTTGGTTCTTAAAGAGACCCAGTACTTC. Protein: CASSLVLKETQYF. The chain recombines TRBV5-1 with TRBJ2-5; D ambiguous. Trimming pared 0 bases from V and 3 bases from J, leaving 6 bases between. The CDR3 covers 13 residues. Germline V gives CDR1 SGHRS, CDR2 YFSETQ.

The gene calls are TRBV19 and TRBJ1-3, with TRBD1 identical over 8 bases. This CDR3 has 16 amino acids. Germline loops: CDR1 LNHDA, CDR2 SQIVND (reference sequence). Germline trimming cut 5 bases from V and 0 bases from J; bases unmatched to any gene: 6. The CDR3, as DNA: TGTGCCAGTAGTCGGGACAGGACCCTCTCTGGAAACACCATATATTTT. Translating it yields CASSRDRTLSGNTIYF. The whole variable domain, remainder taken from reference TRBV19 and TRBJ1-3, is DGGITQSPKYLFRKEGQNVTLSCEQNLNHDAMYWYRQDPGQGLRLIYYSQIVNDFQKGDIAEGYSVSREKKESFPLTVTSAQKNPTAFYLCASSRDRTLSGNTIYFGEGSWLTVV.

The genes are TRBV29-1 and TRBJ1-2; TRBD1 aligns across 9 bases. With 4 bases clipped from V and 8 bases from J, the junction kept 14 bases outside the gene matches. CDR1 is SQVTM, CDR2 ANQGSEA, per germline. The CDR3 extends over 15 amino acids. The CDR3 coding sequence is TGCAGCGTTGGGGCCTCTCCGACAGGGGGGCGGGGCTACACCTTC. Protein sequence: CSVGASPTGGRGYTF.

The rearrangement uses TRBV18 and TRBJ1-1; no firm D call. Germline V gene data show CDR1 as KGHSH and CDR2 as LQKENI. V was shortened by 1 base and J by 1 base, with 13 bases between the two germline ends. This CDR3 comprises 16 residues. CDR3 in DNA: TGTGCCAGCTCACCACGGCCCCGGAGGGAGAACACTGAAGCTTTCTTT. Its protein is CASSPRPRRENTEAFF.